Described below is a single T cell receptor beta chain sequence and its context. Its antigen remains unknown. The conserved closing phenylalanine or tryptophan is absent in this CDR3, likely reflecting a read error. The data are from a study of blood T cells in healthy people across ages. The germline V gene encodes CDR1 SEHNR and CDR2 FQNEAQ (reference sequence). The CDR3 consists of 14 residues. J lost 4 bases, V lost 7 bases, and 7 bases had no gene match. A J-beta primer mix and a sample-barcoded 5' primer were used in a second PCR of about 6 to 12 cycles. A template-switch adaptor that had 12 random nucleotides put a tag on each cDNA molecule. Via MiXCR, TCRdb re-called the 5' RACE reads, giving one row per CDR3 protein. The sample contains fewer than 1,200,000 distinct CDR3 sequences, around 27% of which appear only once. Study results and caveats: Age showed a roughly linear inverse relationship with TCR beta diversity per million T cells.

The data also belong to a second study, concerning T cells of mothers and their children. That work states: A few healthy Caucasian mothers, along with their six children, served as the donors.

This receptor was identified in a girl aged 2-10 years in good health. Specimen: blood. The J gene is TRBJ1-3, the V gene TRBV7-9; 7 positions match TRBD1. CDR3 sequence (DNA): TGTGCCAGCACCGACAGGGTAACAGGAAACACCATATATTTG. This translates into CASTDRVTGNTIYL.